Listed below are T cell receptor beta chains from one sample, sequenced in a study of memory CD4+ T cells and cytomegalovirus serostatus. Sequencing was performed with immunoSEQ multiplex PCR; in TCRdb, only in-frame clones are kept and a portion is missing. In the table there are 50,000 or so clones, 82% of which are singletons. The sequenced sample consisted of memory CD4+ T cells from blood. All receptors derive from an adult in good health and CMV-seronegative. Each CDR3 is given with its conserved first and last residue. The D gene is left open where the match is weak. Rows give clone size only sometimes, using once, few, many, or a class for an expanded clone.

11 TRBJ2-7 few TRBV20-1 - TGCAGTGCTAGTGCCCAGGACGAGCAGTACTTC CSASAQDEQYF
10 TRBJ2-7 - TRBV20-1 - TGCAGTGCGGCACGGGACGAGCAGTACTTC CSAARDEQYF
10 TRBJ1-2 few TRBV6-1 - TGTGCCAGCGCCGAGTATGGCTACACCTTC CASAEYGYTF
15 TRBJ1-2 - TRBV19 - TGTGCCAGTAGCCCTCAAGGTGAACAAAACTATGGCTACACCTTC CASSPQGEQNYGYTF
11 TRBJ2-7 - TRBV20-1 - TGCAGTGCCCCTGGGTTTTACGAGCAGTACTTC CSAPGFYEQYF
16 TRBJ2-7 - TRBV5-1 TRBD2 TGCGCCAGCAGCTTGAGGTTAGCGGGGGGCTCCTACGAGCAGTACTTC CASSLRLAGGSYEQYF
13 TRBJ2-7 - TRBV10-3 - TGTGCCATCAGTATACGGGACGGCTACGAGCAGTACTTC CAISIRDGYEQYF
14 TRBJ1-2 - TRBV29-1 - TGCAGCGTTGACGGGCAAGGGGGAGACTATGGCTACACCTTC CSVDGQGGDYGYTF
16 TRBJ2-5 - TRBV7-3 TRBD2 TGTGCCAGCAGCAACACTAGCGGGGGGGCCAATGAGACCCAGTACTTC CASSNTSGGANETQYF
16 TRBJ2-3 - TRBV4-3 - TGCGCCAGCAGCCCAACCTGGCAGACCAGCACAGATACGCAGTATTTT CASSPTWQTSTDTQYF
16 TRBJ2-7 - TRBV30 TRBD2 TGTGCCTGGAGTCCCATCGGACGGGGAGGGGCCTACGAGCAGTACTTC CAWSPIGRGGAYEQYF
11 TRBJ1-6 few TRBV19 - TGTGCCAGTAGCCACAAGAAACCCCTCCACTTT CASSHKKPLHF
15 TRBJ1-6 few TRBV19 TRBD1 TGTGCCAGTAGTTCCCGACAGGGGTATAATTCACCCCTCCACTTT CASSSRQGYNSPLHF
13 TRBJ2-1 once TRBV10-3 - TGTGCCATCAGTGGCCAGGGGTGGAATGAGCAGTTCTTC CAISGQGWNEQFF
15 TRBJ2-2 - TRBV7-9 - TGTGCCAGCAGCTCCCAGGGAGGTTCGACCGGGGAGCTGTTTTTT CASSSQGGSTGELFF
14 TRBJ1-1 few TRBV29-1 TRBD1 TGCAGCGTTGACCAACAGGGGATGAACACTGAAGCTTTCTTT CSVDQQGMNTEAFF
16 TRBJ2-1 - TRBV5-1 - TGCGCCAGCAGATTGACAGTTCTCAGCTCCTACAATGAGCAGTTCTTC CASRLTVLSSYNEQFF
14 TRBJ1-1 - TRBV7-8 - TGTGCCAGCAGCTTAGTACAGACGAACACTGAAGCTTTCTTT CASSLVQTNTEAFF
16 TRBJ2-1 - TRBV7-6 TRBD2 TGTGCCAGCAGCTTAGCCGTCTGGCGGGGGTACAATGAGCAGTTCTTC CASSLAVWRGYNEQFF
14 TRBJ1-6 - TRBV5-1 - TGCGCCAGCAATATTGGTGGTCGGGACTCACCCCTCCACTTT CASNIGGRDSPLHF
14 TRBJ2-5 - TRBV30 - TGTGCCTGGAGTGTACTGGGGTTTCAAGAGACCCAGTACTTC CAWSVLGFQETQYF
15 TRBJ2-3 - TRBV15 TRBD1 TGTGCCACCAGCAGAGATCGTAACAGGGGGTATACGCAGTATTTT CATSRDRNRGYTQYF
14 TRBJ1-1 - TRBV7-9 - TGTGCCAGCAGCCGAGGGGGATTGAACACTGAAGCTTTCTTT CASSRGGLNTEAFF
12 TRBJ1-2 - TRBV29-1 - TGCAGCGTTGAAGATCTGGCAGGAGGCTACACCTTC CSVEDLAGGYTF
15 TRBJ2-3 - TRBV6-1 - TGTGCCACGACTAACCGACAGGCGGGTACAGATACGCAGTATTTT CATTNRQAGTDTQYF
19 TRBJ2-3 - TRBV28 - TGTGCCAGCAGTTTAGTTCGTGGGACACCGGGGGCCCCGGTCTATACGCAGTATTTT CASSLVRGTPGAPVYTQYF
11 TRBJ1-2 - TRBV18 - TGTGCCAGCTCACCGGGGGATGGCTACACCTTC CASSPGDGYTF
15 TRBJ2-1 - TRBV28 - TGTGCCAGCAGTTCCAGCGCCGGAGGGAGCAATGAGCAGTTCTTC CASSSSAGGSNEQFF
14 TRBJ1-1 - TRBV6-5 TRBD1 TGTGCCAGCAGTTCGGGACAGGGCAGAACTGAAGCTTTCTTT CASSSGQGRTEAFF
15 TRBJ2-5 - TRBV6-5 - TGTGCCAGCAGTTACGACCCGGGACCGGAAGAGACCCAGTACTTC CASSYDPGPEETQYF